Listed here are 23 T cell receptor beta chains from one sample, sequenced in a study of response to subunit inactivated influenza vaccine. TCRdb re-called the RT-PCR reads through MiXCR, storing one row per CDR3 protein. The sample has approximately 680,000 distinct CDR3 sequences; 15% to 18% are singletons. The source material was PBMCs from blood, sampled 11 to 12 days after vaccination. These receptors were taken from a man in his fifties who received an inactivated influenza vaccine.

This clonotype came up a few times. This chain links TRBV9 with TRBJ1-5; unclear D gene. Germline loops: CDR1 SGDLS, CDR2 YYNGEE. The CDR3 is made up of 14 amino acids. V was cut by 3 bases and J by 0 bases, with 7 bases left in between. The chain's CDR3 is CASSEGYSNQPQHF. CDR3 nucleotides: TGTGCCAGCAGCGAGGGATATAGCAATCAGCCCCAGCATTTT.

The chain joins TRBV7-6 to TRBJ1-1; D might be TRBD1 (5 bases). Germline V gene sequence: CDR1 SGHVS, CDR2 FNYEAQ. This CDR3 spans 13 amino acids. V lost 1 base, J lost 6 bases, and 9 bases lay in between. In DNA form, the CDR3 reads TGTGCCAGCAGCTTAGAGTGGGGGGCTGAAGCTTTCTTT. It translates to CASSLEWGAEAFF.

This chain links TRBV9 with TRBJ2-1, with TRBD1 as a possible D gene (6 bases). The CDR3 covers 15 residues. V lost 5 bases and J lost 3, with 15 bases in between. Per the germline V gene, CDR1 is SGDLS and CDR2 is YYNGEE. The CDR3 DNA reads TGTGCCAGCAGGAGAGGGACATTTCTCTACAATGAGCAGTTCTTC. It encodes CASRRGTFLYNEQFF.

This clonotype was seen a handful of times. The gene calls are TRBV4-3 and TRBJ2-3; 10 bases agree with TRBD2. Germline CDR1 is LGHNA and CDR2 is YSLEER. Trimming at V came to 0 bases and at J to 5 bases, leaving 8 bases not matched to a gene. The CDR3 runs 17 residues. Here the CDR3 DNA reads TGCGCCAGCAGCCAAGATGTTGCGAGCGGGGGGGGAGATACGCAGTATTTT. It translates to CASSQDVASGGGDTQYF.

This clonotype occurred many times. J is TRBJ2-3 and V is TRBV21-1. TRBV21-1 represents a pseudogene. The CDR3 totals 15 residues. The CDR3 here is CASSKSWRSTDTQYF. The CDR3 DNA reads as TGTGCCAGCAGCAAAAGTTGGCGGAGCACAGATACGCAGTATTTT.

This clonotype has more than one count but fewer than ten. The chain links TRBV12-3 or TRBV12-4 to TRBJ2-2, with TRBD2 matching over 8 bases. J lost 4 bases, V lost 6 bases, and 4 bases had no gene match. This CDR3 is 14 amino acids long. This chain's CDR3 is CASSGGAATGELFF. DNA of the CDR3: TGTGCCAGCAGCGGGGGGGCTGCCACCGGGGAGCTGTTTTTT.

This clonotype was seen many times. The chain carries TRBV10-3 and TRBJ2-2; D is uncertain. The CDR3 spans 14 residues. With 6 bases removed from V and 3 bases from J, the gap between germline ends came to 11 bases. The germline V gene has CDR1 ENHRY and CDR2 SYGVKD. Written as DNA, the CDR3 is TGTGCCATCAGGCAGACTTGGGACACCGGGGAGCTGTTTTTT. It codes for CAIRQTWDTGELFF.

This clonotype came up a few times. The chain carries TRBV20-1 and TRBJ2-5, with D perhaps matching TRBD1 (7 bases). The germline V gene encodes CDR1 DFQATT and CDR2 SNEGSKA (reference sequence). V was pared by 1 base and J by 1 base, with 10 bases between. This CDR3 has 14 residues. CDR3 coding DNA: TGCAGTGCTAGAGGGAGGGACAGCCAAGAGACCCAGTACTTC. Translated, it gives CSARGRDSQETQYF.

The chain employs TRBV20-1 and TRBJ1-6; D call uncertain. Looked up from germline, CDR1 is DFQATT and CDR2 is SNEGSKA (reference sequence). V gave up 3 bases and J gave up 0 bases, with 9 bases separating them. The CDR3 length is 15 residues. The CDR3 sequence is CSASQATSYNSPLHF. The CDR3 DNA is TGCAGTGCTAGTCAAGCGACCTCCTATAATTCACCCCTCCACTTT.

The V call is TRBV12-3 or TRBV12-4, the J call TRBJ2-2; TRBD2 agrees at 10 bases. This CDR3 has 17 amino acids. The V segment lost 5 bases and the J segment 7 bases; nucleotides outside the gene matches: 13. The CDR3 DNA is TGTGCCAGCAGTCCAATTACTAGCGGGAACAGGATCGGGGAGCTGTTTTTT. It is translated as CASSPITSGNRIGELFF.

The chain recombines TRBV11-2 with TRBJ2-3; D possibly corresponds to TRBD2 (7 bases). Germline V gene sequence: CDR1 SGHAT, CDR2 FQNNGV. CDR3 length: 17 residues. V lost 1 base, J lost 3 bases, and 17 bases lay in between. DNA for the CDR3: TGTGCCAGCAGCTTAGTACTAGGGGGGGGGATAACAGATACGCAGTATTTT. Translated: CASSLVLGGGITDTQYF.

This clonotype was counted between two and nine times. The chain carries TRBV27 and TRBJ1-2; TRBD1 is a possible D gene (6 bases). Germline-derived CDR1 and CDR2 are MNHEY and SMNVEV (reference sequence). This CDR3 has 15 amino acids. Trimming stripped 4 bases from V and 4 bases from J, with 16 bases between. The CDR3 DNA reads TGTGCCAGCAGTTCCCGGGACACCAGCTTCTATGGCTACACCTTC. Amino acids: CASSSRDTSFYGYTF.

V usage is TRBV13 and J usage is TRBJ1-2; a possible D gene is TRBD1 (6 bases). Germline V gene sequence: CDR1 PRHDT, CDR2 FYEKMQ (reference sequence). The germline V and J ends were trimmed by 3 bases and 4 bases, with 9 bases remaining between them. The CDR3 length is 13 residues. CDR3 region: CASSFGTFYGYTF. Here the CDR3 DNA reads TGTGCCAGCAGCTTCGGGACATTCTATGGCTACACCTTC.

CDR3 region: CASSLTAPTDTQYF. In nucleotides, the CDR3 is TGTGCCAGCAGCTTAACGGCGCCCACAGATACGCAGTATTTT. The chain is built from TRBV7-3 and TRBJ2-3; no definite D call. Trimming shortened V by 0 bases and J by 2 bases, and 6 bases separated the two germline ends. The CDR3 sequence is 14 residues long. Looked up from germline, CDR1 is SGHTA and CDR2 is FQGTGA.

V gene TRBV4-1 combines with J gene TRBJ2-3, with 14 bases aligning to TRBD2. The CDR3 spans 21 residues. CDR1 is MGHRA and CDR2 is YSYEKL in the germline V gene. V gave up 4 bases and J gave up 0 bases; unmatched junction bases: 15. CDR3 sequence reads: CASSLKVGLAGGSSSTDTQYF. DNA for the CDR3: TGCGCCAGCAGCCTCAAGGTCGGACTAGCGGGAGGTTCCTCTAGCACAGATACGCAGTATTTT.

The genes are TRBV4-2 and TRBJ2-7; tentatively, D is TRBD2 (5 bases). Germline V gene data show CDR1 as LGHNA and CDR2 as YNFKEQ. This CDR3 region has 15 residues. V was cut by 3 bases and J by 3 bases, with 15 bases left in between. CDR3 coding DNA: TGTGCCAGCAGCCACGGACGGGGAGAATTCTACGAGCAGTACTTC. Translation gives CASSHGRGEFYEQYF.

In this sample, this clonotype turned up many times. This chain links TRBV18 with TRBJ2-1; D is uncertain. Trimming removed 2 bases at V and 8 bases at J, with 10 bases between. Germline CDR1 and CDR2: KGHSH and LQKENI. This CDR3 is built from 13 residues. CDR3 sequence (DNA): TGTGCCAGCTCACCATCACATGTGGATGAGCAGTTCTTC. It codes for CASSPSHVDEQFF.

This chain joins TRBV28 and TRBJ2-6; D unclear. The CDR3 contains 13 residues. V lost 7 bases and J lost 2, with 6 bases in between. The germline gives CDR1 MDHEN, CDR2 SYDVKM. The CDR3: CASTTTGANVLTF. DNA for the CDR3: TGTGCCAGCACGACGACTGGGGCCAACGTCCTGACTTTC.

This clonotype was observed a handful of times. V usage is TRBV7-2 and J usage is TRBJ2-7; no firm D call. The CDR3 sequence is 12 residues long. Germline V lookup: CDR1 SGHTA, CDR2 FQGNSA. Deletions cut 5 bases from V and 9 bases from J, with 14 bases between. Here the CDR3 reads CASSKLGFAQYF. In nucleotides, the CDR3 is TGTGCCAGCAGCAAATTGGGGTTCGCGCAGTACTTC.

This clonotype was picked up many times. The V and J genes are TRBV18 and TRBJ2-7; tentative D call: TRBD1 (5 bases). V lost 5 bases and J 0 bases, leaving 8 bases between the germline ends. The length of the CDR3 is 13 residues. The V gene's germline CDR1 is KGHSH and CDR2 LQKENI. The DNA of the CDR3 is TGTGCCAGCTCAGGGGCCTTCTCCTACGAGCAGTACTTC. This gives the protein CASSGAFSYEQYF.

The chain carries TRBV12-3 or TRBV12-4 and TRBJ1-6, with unresolved D. V gave up 6 bases and J gave up 11 bases, with 17 bases separating them. The CDR3 runs 14 residues. The CDR3 nucleotides read TGTGCCAGCAGACCCTCTCAGGCGAGGACACCCCTCCACTTT. This gives the protein CASRPSQARTPLHF.

This clonotype was picked up many times. The CDR3 nucleotides read TGTGCCAGCAGACACCCTGGGGGTAGATCGAACATTCAGTACTTC. The encoded protein is CASRHPGGRSNIQYF. The chain combines TRBV11-2 with TRBJ2-4; either TRBD1 or TRBD2 may fit D (5 bases each). The CDR3 runs to 15 residues. Germline-derived CDR1 and CDR2 are SGHAT and FQNNGV. V lost 6 bases and J lost 7, with 19 bases in between.

This clonotype was picked up many times. The chain recombines TRBV3-1 with TRBJ2-7; 12 nucleotides match TRBD2. The length of the CDR3 is 18 residues. In germline, CDR1 is LGHDT, CDR2 YNNKEL (reference sequence). Germline trimming cut 0 bases from V and 3 bases from J; bases unmatched to any gene: 9. CDR3 nucleotides: TGTGCCAGCAGCCAAGATCTTGAGAGGACTAGCGGGGACTACGAGCAGTACTTC. This gives the protein CASSQDLERTSGDYEQYF.